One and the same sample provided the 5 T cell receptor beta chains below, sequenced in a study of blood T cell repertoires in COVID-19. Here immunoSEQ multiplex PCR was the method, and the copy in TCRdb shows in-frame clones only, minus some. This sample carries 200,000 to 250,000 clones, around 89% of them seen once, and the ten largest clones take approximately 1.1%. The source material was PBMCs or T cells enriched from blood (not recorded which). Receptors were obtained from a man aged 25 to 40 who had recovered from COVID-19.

CDR3 DNA: TGTGCCACCAGCATCGACCACTTGGCGGGGGCAGGTAATGAGCAGTTCTTC. Protein: CATSIDHLAGAGNEQFF. The V call is TRBV15, the J call TRBJ2-1; weak D call: TRBD2 (7 bases). The CDR3 spans 17 residues. The V end lost 4 bases, the J end lost 7 bases, and 23 bases lay between the germline ends. Germline V gene lookup returns CDR1 LNHNV and CDR2 YYDKDF (reference sequence).

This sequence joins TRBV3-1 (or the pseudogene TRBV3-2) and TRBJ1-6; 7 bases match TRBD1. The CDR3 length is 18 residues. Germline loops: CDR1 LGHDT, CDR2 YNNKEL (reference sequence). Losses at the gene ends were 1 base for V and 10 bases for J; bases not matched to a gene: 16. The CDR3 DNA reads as TGTGCCAGCAGCCAAGTACCCCTCATAGGGGGCGCGAACTCACCCCTCCACTTT. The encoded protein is CASSQVPLIGGANSPLHF.

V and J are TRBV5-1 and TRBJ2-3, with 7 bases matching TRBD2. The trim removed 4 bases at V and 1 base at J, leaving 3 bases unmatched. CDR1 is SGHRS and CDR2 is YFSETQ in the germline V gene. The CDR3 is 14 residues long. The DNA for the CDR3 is TGCGCCAGCAGCATCCTAGCGGGCACAGATACGCAGTATTTT. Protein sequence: CASSILAGTDTQYF.

The CDR3 loop is CASSIAGGSNYEQYF. CDR3 bases: TGTGCCAGTAGTATAGCGGGCGGGAGTAATTACGAGCAGTACTTC. This chain uses TRBV19 with TRBJ2-7; 7 bases line up with TRBD2. Per the germline V gene, CDR1 is LNHDA and CDR2 is SQIVND (reference sequence). This CDR3 has 15 amino acids. J gave up 4 bases and V 1 base, and 7 bases lay outside the gene matches.

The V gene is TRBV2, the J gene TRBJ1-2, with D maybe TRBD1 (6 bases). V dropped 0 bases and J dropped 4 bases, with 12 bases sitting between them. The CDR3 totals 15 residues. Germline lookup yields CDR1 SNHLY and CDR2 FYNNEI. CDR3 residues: CASSEARGGRYGYTF. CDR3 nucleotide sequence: TGTGCCAGCAGTGAAGCCAGGGGCGGACGCTATGGCTACACCTTC.